One sample yielded the 28 T cell receptor beta chains listed below, sequenced in a study of T cells in localized non-small cell lung cancer. The protocol was immunoSEQ multiplex PCR, while the TCRdb copy is restricted to in-frame clones and leaves out a portion. Among about 40,000 clones, approximately 86% were seen once, and the ten largest hold around 3.7%. The material sequenced was peripheral blood, taken before any cancer treatment. The receptors derive from a man aged 18-55 years with stage I lung adenocarcinoma.

The sample holds a few counts of this clone. This chain links TRBV9 with TRBJ1-1; a weak D match, TRBD1 (6 bases). V lost 3 bases to trimming and J lost 1 base, with 10 bases between them. This CDR3 contains 14 residues. CDR1 is SGDLS, CDR2 YYNGEE, per germline. CDR3 coding DNA: TGTGCCAGCAGCGCACAGGGTCGGAACACTGAAGCTTTCTTT. It codes for CASSAQGRNTEAFF.

The chain uses TRBV27 and TRBJ1-3; no clear D. Trimming removed 6 bases at V and 3 bases at J, with 12 bases between. Germline CDR1 is MNHEY and CDR2 is SMNVEV (reference sequence). The CDR3 spans 14 residues. For the CDR3, the DNA is TGTGCCAGCAGCACGATGGTGAATGGAAACACCATATATTTT. Protein: CASSTMVNGNTIYF.

The rearrangement joins TRBV30 to TRBJ2-5; D gene uncertain. CDR1 and CDR2 from the germline V gene are GTSNPN and SVGIG (reference sequence). The CDR3 extends over 12 amino acids. V was shortened by 7 bases and J by 5 bases, with 14 bases between the two germline ends. The CDR3 protein is CAFSVLRETQYF. The CDR3 nucleotides read TGTGCCTTTTCGGTCCTTCGGGAGACCCAGTACTTC.

This chain joins TRBV5-1 and TRBJ2-5, with TRBD1 identical over 7 bases. This CDR3 spans 14 amino acids. Germline V gene lookup returns CDR1 SGHRS and CDR2 YFSETQ. The junction had 8 bases not matched to a gene; V was cut back by 4 bases and J by 5 bases. Here the CDR3 reads CASSQTGIGETQYF. The DNA of the CDR3 is TGCGCCAGCAGCCAGACAGGGATAGGGGAGACCCAGTACTTC.

The chain is built from TRBV7-9 and TRBJ2-5, with unresolved D. The V and J ends lost 2 bases and 0 bases respectively, with 22 bases between them. Germline V gene lookup returns CDR1 SEHNR and CDR2 FQNEAQ (reference sequence). This CDR3 comprises 19 residues. CDR3 nucleotides: TGTGCCAGCAGCTTACGGTTAGGGTTCGGCATTAAGTACCAAGAGACCCAGTACTTC. This codes for CASSLRLGFGIKYQETQYF.

This clone was detected once. The chain employs TRBV30 and TRBJ1-2; tentative D call: TRBD1 (6 bases). CDR1 GTSNPN and CDR2 SVGIG come from the germline V gene (reference sequence). V was cut by 6 bases and J by 3 bases, with 14 bases left in between. This CDR3 has 13 amino acids. The CDR3 sequence: CACQGRLHYGYTF. The CDR3 nucleotides are TGTGCCTGTCAGGGGAGGCTTCACTATGGCTACACCTTC. Full variable domain (remainder filled in from reference TRBV30 and TRBJ1-2): SQTIHQWPATLVQPVGSPLSLECTVEGTSNPNLYWYRQAAGRGLQLLFYSVGIGQISSEVPQNLSASRPQDRQFILSSKKLLLSDSGFYLCACQGRLHYGYTFGSGTRLTVV.

This chain uses TRBV6-6 with TRBJ1-2; the D is unclear. The CDR3 consists of 16 residues. Germline CDR1 MNHNY, CDR2 SVGAGI (reference sequence). V was pared by 6 bases and J by 4 bases, with 21 bases between. The CDR3 nucleotides read TGTGCCAGCAGCATTGGGTCGGGAGTGGGTATCTATGGCTACACCTTC. It translates to CASSIGSGVGIYGYTF.

The rearrangement joins TRBV5-4 to TRBJ2-1; D possibly uses TRBD1 or TRBD2 (5 bases each). Germline V gives CDR1 SGHNT, CDR2 YYREEE (reference sequence). CDR3 length: 16 residues. The V and J ends lost 0 bases and 6 bases respectively, with 16 bases between them. In nucleotides, the CDR3 is TGTGCCAGCAGCTTGGGAGGGCTTCTAAGGGGCAATGAGCAGTTCTTC. Translation: CASSLGGLLRGNEQFF.

Worth noting for this clone: The junction differs from germline at one of its ends, possibly a read error. The genes are TRBV4-2 and TRBJ2-5; 8 positions match TRBD2. Germline-derived CDR1 and CDR2 are LGHNA and YNFKEQ. This CDR3 comprises 16 residues. The CDR3 reads CASSKEAGANQETQYF. For the CDR3, the DNA is TGTGCCAGCAGCAAAGAAGCGGGAGCAAACCAAGAGACCCAGTACTTC.

This clone was found once. This rearrangement joins TRBV9 to TRBJ2-1; D gene uncertain. The CDR3 is 10 amino acids. The germline V gene encodes CDR1 SGDLS and CDR2 YYNGEE. V was pared by 3 bases and J by 8 bases, with 3 bases between. The CDR3 reads CASSGDEQFF. In DNA, the CDR3 is TGTGCCAGCAGCGGGGATGAGCAGTTCTTC.

The rearrangement joins TRBV11-1 to TRBJ2-1; no firm D call. This CDR3 spans 15 amino acids. Germline V lookup: CDR1 SGHAT, CDR2 FQDESV (reference sequence). V lost 3 bases, J lost 6 bases, and 15 bases lay in between. The CDR3 protein is CASSFEQNIGNEQFF. CDR3 nucleotide sequence: TGTGCCAGCAGCTTCGAACAGAATATCGGCAATGAGCAGTTCTTC.

V usage is TRBV5-6 and J usage is TRBJ2-3; 12 positions match TRBD2. Germline CDR1 SGHDT, CDR2 YYEEEE. Unmatched junction bases numbered 9, after V lost 3 bases and J lost 4 bases. The CDR3 is 17 residues long. The CDR3 DNA is TGTGCCAGCAGCTCCTATGGACTAGCGGGGAAATCAGATACGCAGTATTTT. Encoded protein: CASSSYGLAGKSDTQYF. Looking up the rest from reference TRBV5-6 and TRBJ2-3 gives the full variable domain: DAGVTQSPTHLIKTRGQQVTLRCSPKSGHDTVSWYQQALGQGPQFIFQYYEEEERQRGNFPDRFSGHQFPNYSSELNVNALLLGDSALYLCASSSYGLAGKSDTQYFGPGTRLTVL.

The rearrangement uses TRBV19 and TRBJ1-1, with 8 bases aligning to TRBD1. After removal of 10 bases from V and 5 bases from J, the junction contained 9 bases not matched to a gene. This CDR3 is 13 amino acids long. Germline CDR1 is LNHDA and CDR2 is SQIVND (reference sequence). CDR3 bases: TGTGCCACTCAGGGGGCGCAGGGGACTGAAGCTTTCTTT. Translating it yields CATQGAQGTEAFF.

The V and J genes are TRBV18 and TRBJ1-1; D not certain. Germline V CDR1 and CDR2: KGHSH, LQKENI. V shed 0 bases and J shed 8 bases, with 13 bases lying between them. This CDR3 comprises 14 residues. CDR3 protein: CASSPPGTTKEAFF. CDR3 DNA: TGTGCCAGCTCACCACCGGGTACTACTAAAGAAGCTTTCTTT.

The chain links TRBV7-9 to TRBJ1-1; D might be TRBD1 (5 bases). The germline gives CDR1 SEHNR, CDR2 FQNEAQ (reference sequence). The CDR3 runs 15 residues. V lost 5 bases and J lost 0, with 13 bases in between. The CDR3 protein is CASSIPGNLNTEAFF. CDR3 DNA: TGTGCCAGCAGCATCCCAGGGAACCTGAACACTGAAGCTTTCTTT. Filled out from reference TRBV7-9 and TRBJ1-1, the complete variable domain reads DTGVSQNPRHKITKRGQNVTFRCDPISEHNRLYWYRQTLGQGPEFLTYFQNEAQLEKSRLLSDRFSAERPKGSFSTLEIQRTEQGDSAMYLCASSIPGNLNTEAFFGQGTRLTVV.

With regard to this clone: The same CDR3 is also encoded by other DNA sequences in this sample. The chain couples TRBV6-1 to TRBJ2-7; D is perhaps TRBD1 or TRBD2 (5 bases each). Trimming removed 1 base from V and 2 bases from J, with 6 bases in between. Germline CDR1 and CDR2: MNHNS and SASEGT. This CDR3 has 13 amino acids. The CDR3, as DNA: TGTGCCAGCAGTGAAGGGGGGACCTACGAGCAGTACTTC. Protein product: CASSEGGTYEQYF.

The chain carries TRBV6-5 and TRBJ1-6, with D uncertain. Trimming removed 0 bases at V and 8 bases at J, with 11 bases between. Looked up from germline, CDR1 is MNHEY and CDR2 is SVGAGI. This CDR3 region has 15 residues. Here the CDR3 DNA reads TGTGCCAGCAGTTACTCGTTCGGGGAAGATTCACCCCTCCACTTT. Translation: CASSYSFGEDSPLHF.

This clone has just a few counts. V usage is TRBV18 and J usage is TRBJ1-2, with D perhaps TRBD1 (5 bases). The CDR3 sequence is 15 residues long. Germline CDR1 is KGHSH and CDR2 is LQKENI. V was trimmed by 1 base and J by 3 bases, leaving 12 bases between them. CDR3 residues: CASSPRAGMDYGYTF. Written as DNA, the CDR3 is TGTGCCAGCTCACCACGGGCAGGGATGGACTATGGCTACACCTTC.

This rearrangement joins TRBV7-6 to TRBJ2-7; no clear D. Trimming stripped 5 bases from V and 7 bases from J, with 12 bases between. Per the germline V gene, CDR1 is SGHVS and CDR2 is FNYEAQ. The CDR3 contains 12 residues. CDR3 amino acids: CASSRSDREQYF. CDR3 bases: TGTGCCAGCAGCCGATCGGACCGTGAGCAGTACTTC.

The V and J genes are TRBV9 and TRBJ2-3, with 7 bases aligning to TRBD2. The J segment lost 0 bases and the V segment lost 4 bases, leaving 11 bases of the junction unmatched. Germline V CDR1 and CDR2: SGDLS, YYNGEE. CDR3 length equals 17 residues. CDR3 DNA sequence: TGTGCCAGCAGCCCCAGTCCGGGACTACCTAGCACAGATACGCAGTATTTT. This gives the protein CASSPSPGLPSTDTQYF.

V usage is TRBV7-3 and J usage is TRBJ1-6; no firm D call. The V and J ends lost 0 bases and 7 bases respectively, with 10 bases between them. CDR1 is SGHTA and CDR2 is FQGTGA in the germline V gene. The CDR3 is 15 residues long. In nucleotides, the CDR3 is TGTGCCAGCAGCTTAACAGTGGTCTTAAATTCACCCCTCCACTTT. This codes for CASSLTVVLNSPLHF.

V is TRBV30 and J is TRBJ1-1; maybe TRBD1 (6 bases). Trimming pared 8 bases from V and 5 bases from J, leaving 18 bases between. The germline V gene has CDR1 GTSNPN and CDR2 SVGIG (reference sequence). The CDR3 is 13 residues long. The CDR3 DNA is TGTGCCATGGAAGGGGGGTCAGGGACTGAAGCTTTCTTT. Protein: CAMEGGSGTEAFF.

J is TRBJ2-3 and V is TRBV5-1; D is uncertain. The CDR3 covers 13 residues. V was trimmed by 4 bases and J by 8 bases, leaving 14 bases between them. CDR1 is SGHRS and CDR2 is YFSETQ in the germline V gene. CDR3 region: CASSMGSLPTQYF. CDR3 DNA: TGCGCCAGCAGCATGGGCAGTCTACCTACGCAGTATTTT.

This clone appeared a single time. The V and J genes are TRBV9 and TRBJ2-2; D is ambiguous. Germline assignment: CDR1 SGDLS and CDR2 YYNGEE. Trimming pared 0 bases from V and 0 bases from J, leaving 3 bases between. This CDR3 has 14 residues. The CDR3 is CASSVVANTGELFF. The CDR3 bases are TGTGCCAGCAGCGTAGTAGCGAACACCGGGGAGCTGTTTTTT.

This clone was found a few times. The V call is TRBV7-6, the J call TRBJ1-1, with 9 positions matching TRBD1. The ends lost 5 bases at V and 4 bases at J; junction bases unmatched: 11. Per the germline V gene, CDR1 is SGHVS and CDR2 is FNYEAQ. The CDR3 contains 16 residues. CDR3 protein: CASSATGGRDGTEAFF. DNA for the CDR3: TGTGCCAGCAGCGCGACAGGGGGAAGGGACGGCACTGAAGCTTTCTTT. Using reference TRBV7-6 and TRBJ1-1 for the parts outside the CDR3, the full variable domain is GAGVSQSPRYKVTKRGQDVALRCDPISGHVSLYWYRQALGQGPEFLTYFNYEAQQDKSGLPNDRFSAERPEGSISTLTIQRTEQRDSAMYRCASSATGGRDGTEAFFGQGTRLTVV.

This sequence joins TRBV5-4 and TRBJ2-2, with D unresolved. Trimming pared 4 bases from V and 0 bases from J, leaving 10 bases between. Looked up from germline, CDR1 is SGHNT and CDR2 is YYREEE (reference sequence). This CDR3 comprises 15 residues. CDR3 in DNA: TGTGCCAGCAGCCGGACGCCCGCGAACACCGGGGAGCTGTTTTTT. Amino acid sequence: CASSRTPANTGELFF.

The rearrangement joins TRBV7-9 to TRBJ2-3; 11 nucleotides align to TRBD1. V lost 6 bases and J lost 3; bases outside the gene matches: 8. The CDR3 covers 16 residues. Germline CDR1 SEHNR, CDR2 FQNEAQ (reference sequence). CDR3 residues: CASSIGQGARTDTQYF. CDR3 coding DNA: TGTGCCAGCAGTATAGGACAGGGGGCGAGAACAGATACGCAGTATTTT.

CDR3: CASSVGQMNTEAFF. DNA for the CDR3: TGTGCCAGCAGCGTAGGGCAGATGAACACTGAAGCTTTCTTT. The rearrangement joins TRBV9 to TRBJ1-1; D gene ambiguous. Trimming took 0 bases from V and 0 from J, leaving 6 bases between them. The CDR3 is 14 amino acids. CDR1 SGDLS and CDR2 YYNGEE come from the germline V gene.